The 8 T cell receptor beta chains below were found in one sample sequenced in a study of cytomegalovirus exposure and HLA in healthy donors. Both 60 Vbeta primers and 13 Jbeta primers went into the PCR. Clones were read by immunoSEQ multiplex PCR, and TCRdb kept only the in-frame ones, dropping some. The sample carries about 170,000 clones, 80% recorded once. Source material: PBMCs. These receptors all come from a woman aged 45-60 years in good health and CMV-seropositive.

The chain links TRBV25-1 to TRBJ1-3; D call uncertain. CDR1 is MGHDK, CDR2 SYGVNS, per germline. The V and J ends lost 1 base and 4 bases respectively, with 17 bases between them. CDR3 length: 17 amino acids. CDR3 sequence: CASSELSSLGRGNTIYF. The CDR3, as DNA: TGTGCCAGCAGTGAATTATCGAGTCTCGGGAGGGGAAACACCATATATTTT.

About this clone itself: A junction end diverges from the germline sequence, so it may reflect a read error. V gene TRBV7-9 combines with J gene TRBJ2-3; 10 bases align to TRBD2. This CDR3 is built from 15 residues. Germline CDR1 and CDR2: SEHNR and FQNEAQ (reference sequence). CDR3 sequence reads: CSSSFGGLAGAVGYF. The CDR3 nucleotides read TGTTCCAGCAGCTTTGGGGGGCTAGCGGGGGCCGTGGGGTATTTT.

The chain uses TRBV5-1 and TRBJ2-3, with 10 bases matching TRBD1. The CDR3 loop spans 15 amino acids. Germline CDR1 SGHRS, CDR2 YFSETQ. The V segment lost 3 bases and the J segment 7 bases; nucleotides outside the gene matches: 8. CDR3 in amino acids: CASSWPGTGENTQYF. The CDR3 DNA reads TGCGCCAGCAGCTGGCCCGGGACAGGGGAGAATACGCAGTATTTT.

The chain has TRBV9 and TRBJ2-7, with D perhaps matching TRBD1 (5 bases). Trimming shortened V by 3 bases and J by 0 bases, and 13 bases separated the two germline ends. Germline CDR1 and CDR2: SGDLS and YYNGEE. The CDR3 has 15 residues. The CDR3 is CASSAGLGASYEQYF. The CDR3, as DNA: TGTGCCAGCAGCGCCGGGCTAGGGGCCTCCTACGAGCAGTACTTC.

A few counts support this clone. The chain carries TRBV4-3 and TRBJ2-1; TRBD2 agrees at 7 bases. The junction had 20 bases not matched to a gene; V was cut back by 2 bases and J by 7 bases. Germline loops: CDR1 LGHNA, CDR2 YSLEER. This CDR3 is built from 19 residues. CDR3 nucleotide sequence: TGCGCCAGCAGCCAAAGGGAGACGGGACTACAGACCCGACAGAATGAGCAGTTCTTC. This codes for CASSQRETGLQTRQNEQFF.

The chain employs TRBV5-1 and TRBJ1-1; D might be TRBD1 (6 bases). Germline V gives CDR1 SGHRS, CDR2 YFSETQ. This CDR3 spans 13 amino acids. The germline V and J ends were trimmed by 4 bases and 4 bases, with 11 bases remaining between them. The DNA for the CDR3 is TGCGCCAGCAGCAGGGGACAAGCCACTGAAGCTTTCTTT. This sequence encodes CASSRGQATEAFF.

This chain joins TRBV6-5 and TRBJ2-6, with 8 bases matching TRBD1. V shed 6 bases, J shed 3 bases, and the junction held 4 bases outside the gene matches. CDR3 length equals 15 residues. Germline assignment: CDR1 MNHEY and CDR2 SVGAGI. The CDR3 spells CASRTGVGGANVLTF. The DNA for the CDR3 is TGTGCCAGCAGGACAGGGGTAGGTGGGGCCAACGTCCTGACTTTC.

The chain links TRBV7-2 to TRBJ2-2, with 10 bases that match TRBD1. Germline assignment: CDR1 SGHTA and CDR2 FQGNSA. The CDR3 runs 16 residues. The trim removed 4 bases at V and 4 bases at J, leaving 6 bases unmatched. CDR3 sequence reads: CASSSTGGMSTGELFF. The CDR3 DNA follows: TGTGCCAGCAGCTCGACAGGGGGCATGAGCACCGGGGAGCTGTTTTTT.